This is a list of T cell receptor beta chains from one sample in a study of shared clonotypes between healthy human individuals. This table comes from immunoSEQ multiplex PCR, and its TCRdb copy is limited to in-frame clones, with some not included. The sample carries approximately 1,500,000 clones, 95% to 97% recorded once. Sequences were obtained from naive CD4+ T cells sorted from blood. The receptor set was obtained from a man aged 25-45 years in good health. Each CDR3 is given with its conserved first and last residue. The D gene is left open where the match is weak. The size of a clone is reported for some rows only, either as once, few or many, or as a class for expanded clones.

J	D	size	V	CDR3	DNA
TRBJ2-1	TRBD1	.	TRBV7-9	CASSPGQGKLNEQFF	TGTGCCAGCAGCCCGGGACAGGGAAAGTTGAATGAGCAGTTCTTC
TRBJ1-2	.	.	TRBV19	CASSIVDAHGYTF	TGTGCCAGTAGTATTGTGGACGCGCACGGCTACACCTTC
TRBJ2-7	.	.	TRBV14	CASSRLGHGSEQYF	TGTGCCAGCAGCCGCCTCGGCCATGGGAGTGAGCAGTACTTC
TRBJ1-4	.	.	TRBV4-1	CASSRTQLGEKLFF	TGCGCCAGCAGCAGGACACAGCTCGGGGAAAAACTGTTTTTT
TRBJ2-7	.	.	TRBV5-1	CASSLEVGGSSYEQYF	TGCGCCAGCAGCTTGGAAGTTGGGGGAAGCTCCTACGAGCAGTACTTC
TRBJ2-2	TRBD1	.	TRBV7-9	CASSYGTGGITGELFF	TGTGCCAGCAGTTATGGGACAGGGGGCATCACCGGGGAGCTGTTTTTT
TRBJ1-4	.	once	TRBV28	CASRPGTREKLFF	TGTGCCAGCAGACCAGGGACCCGCGAAAAACTGTTTTTT
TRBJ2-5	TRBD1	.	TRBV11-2	CASSLDQGARETQYF	TGTGCCAGCAGCTTGGATCAGGGGGCGAGAGAGACCCAGTACTTC
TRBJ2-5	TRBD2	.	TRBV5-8	CASSLPSGRARGEETQYF	TGTGCCAGCAGCCTTCCCAGCGGGAGGGCCCGAGGCGAAGAGACCCAGTACTTC
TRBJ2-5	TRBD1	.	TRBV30	CAWNYRGWQETQYF	TGTGCCTGGAACTACAGGGGGTGGCAAGAGACCCAGTACTTC
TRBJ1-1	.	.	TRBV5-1	CASSLGRAAEAFF	TGCGCCAGCAGCTTGGGTAGGGCTGCTGAAGCTTTCTTT
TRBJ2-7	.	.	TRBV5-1	CASSLAGTYEQYF	TGCGCCAGCAGCTTGGCGGGCACCTACGAGCAGTACTTC
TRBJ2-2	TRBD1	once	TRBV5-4	CASSLLGQGSGELFF	TGTGCCAGCAGCTTGTTAGGACAGGGGTCCGGGGAGCTGTTTTTT
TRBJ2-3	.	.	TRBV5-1	CASNSRDRSTDTQYF	TGCGCCAGCAACTCCAGGGACCGCAGCACAGATACGCAGTATTTT
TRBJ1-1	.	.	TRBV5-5	CASSLMGTHTEAFF	TGTGCCAGCAGCTTGATGGGGACACACACTGAAGCTTTCTTT
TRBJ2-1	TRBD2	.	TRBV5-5	CASSRGGLANNEQFF	TGTGCCAGCAGTCGTGGGGGACTAGCGAACAATGAGCAGTTCTTC
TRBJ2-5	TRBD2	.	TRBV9	CASSVLLAGGIETQYF	TGTGCCAGCAGCGTCTTACTAGCGGGAGGAATCGAGACCCAGTACTTC
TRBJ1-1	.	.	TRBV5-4	CASSLGGRVGTEAFF	TGTGCCAGCAGCTTGGGAGGGCGGGTTGGAACTGAAGCTTTCTTT
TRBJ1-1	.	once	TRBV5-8	CASSSQIRGTEAFF	TGTGCCAGCAGCTCCCAAATCAGGGGCACTGAAGCTTTCTTT
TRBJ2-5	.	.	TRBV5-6	CASSITGREAQYF	TGTGCCAGCAGCATAACAGGGCGTGAGGCCCAGTACTTC
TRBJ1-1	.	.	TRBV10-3	CAISAQGMVDTEAFF	TGTGCCATCAGTGCCCAGGGGATGGTGGACACTGAAGCTTTCTTT
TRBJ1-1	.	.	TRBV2	CASSDPGTTEAFF	TGTGCCAGCAGTGATCCGGGGACCACTGAAGCTTTCTTT
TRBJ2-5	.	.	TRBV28	CASSIGGRETQYF	TGTGCCAGCAGCATCGGGGGGCGGGAGACCCAGTACTTC
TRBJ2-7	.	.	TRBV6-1	CASSEELVAREQYF	TGTGCCAGCAGTGAAGAACTAGTGGCGCGCGAGCAGTACTTC
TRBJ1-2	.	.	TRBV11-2	CASSLDTAYGYTF	TGTGCCAGCAGCTTAGACACCGCCTATGGCTACACCTTC
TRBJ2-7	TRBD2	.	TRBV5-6	CASRFGTSRYEQYF	TGTGCCAGCAGGTTTGGGACTAGCCGTTACGAGCAGTACTTC
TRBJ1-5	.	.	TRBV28	CASSQQGEGNQPQHF	TGTGCCAGCAGCCAACAGGGAGAGGGCAATCAGCCCCAGCATTTT
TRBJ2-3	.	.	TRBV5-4	CASSPEGQMSTDTQYF	TGTGCCAGCAGCCCGGAGGGCCAAATGAGCACAGATACGCAGTATTTT
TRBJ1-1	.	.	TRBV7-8	CASSLLPSLMNTEAFF	TGTGCCAGCAGCTTACTGCCCTCCCTCATGAACACTGAAGCTTTCTTT
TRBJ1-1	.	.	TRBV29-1	CSVAAGLAEAFF	TGCAGCGTTGCGGCTGGGCTCGCTGAAGCTTTCTTT
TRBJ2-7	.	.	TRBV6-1	CASSASFGPSSYEQYF	TGTGCCAGCAGTGCTTCTTTCGGGCCGAGCTCCTACGAGCAGTACTTC
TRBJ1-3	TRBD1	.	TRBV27	CASSSRQGASNTIYF	TGTGCCAGCAGTTCCCGACAGGGGGCTAGTAACACCATATATTTT
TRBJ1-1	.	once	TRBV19	CATRGGVNTEAFF	TGTGCCACTAGGGGTGGCGTGAACACTGAAGCTTTCTTT
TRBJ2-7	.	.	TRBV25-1	CASSARDRFYEQYF	TGTGCCAGCAGTGCCCGGGACCGCTTCTACGAGCAGTACTTC
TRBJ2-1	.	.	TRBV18	CASSLTGPDNEQFF	TGTGCCAGCTCTCTAACGGGGCCTGACAATGAGCAGTTCTTC
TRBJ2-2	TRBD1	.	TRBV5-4	CASSVLHRGETGELFF	TGTGCCAGCAGCGTCCTCCACAGGGGGGAAACCGGGGAGCTGTTTTTT
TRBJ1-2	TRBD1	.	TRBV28	CASASGTGKRNVEANYGYTF	TGTGCCAGCGCCTCCGGGACAGGGAAAAGGAATGTCGAAGCTAACTATGGCTACACCTTC
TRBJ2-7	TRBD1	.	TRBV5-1	CASRPGQGSYEQYF	TGCGCCAGCAGACCGGGACAGGGTAGTTACGAGCAGTACTTC
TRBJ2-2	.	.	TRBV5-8	CASSSVARGTGELFF	TGTGCCAGCAGCTCTGTAGCTCGAGGCACCGGGGAGCTGTTTTTT
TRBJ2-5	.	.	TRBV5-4	CASSLSAEQGETQYF	TGTGCCAGCAGCTTGAGCGCGGAGCAGGGAGAGACCCAGTACTTC
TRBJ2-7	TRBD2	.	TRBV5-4	CASSSGGLAEEKQYF	TGTGCCAGCAGCTCAGGGGGACTAGCGGAAGAAAAGCAGTACTTC
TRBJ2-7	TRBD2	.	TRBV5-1	CASKKGQAGGGYEQYF	TGCGCCAGCAAAAAGGGGCAAGCGGGAGGCGGGTACGAGCAGTACTTC
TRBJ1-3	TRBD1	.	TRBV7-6	CASSLATGILSGNTIYF	TGTGCCAGCAGCTTAGCGACAGGGATTCTCTCTGGAAACACCATATATTTT
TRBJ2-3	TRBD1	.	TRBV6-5	CASSYRTGADTQYF	TGTGCCAGCAGTTACCGTACAGGGGCAGATACGCAGTATTTT
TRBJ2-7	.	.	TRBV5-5	CASSREDRTYEQYF	TGCGCCAGCAGCCGCGAGGACAGAACCTACGAGCAGTACTTC
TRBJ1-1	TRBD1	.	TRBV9	CASSSRTGGTEAFF	TGTGCCAGCAGCTCCCGGACAGGGGGGACTGAAGCTTTCTTT
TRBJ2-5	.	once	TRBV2	CASSDSRVGPGTQYF	TGTGCCAGCAGTGATAGCAGGGTGGGACCGGGGACCCAGTACTTC
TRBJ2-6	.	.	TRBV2	CASSEVGRVLTGANVLTF	TGTGCCAGCAGTGAAGTGGGCAGGGTATTAACGGGGGCCAACGTCCTGACTTTC
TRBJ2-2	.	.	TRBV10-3	CATRTNRETNTGELFF	TGTGCCACCAGAACAAACAGGGAAACGAACACCGGGGAGCTGTTTTTT
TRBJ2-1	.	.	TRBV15	CATSRVDFTNEQFF	TGTGCCACCAGCAGAGTGGACTTCACCAATGAGCAGTTCTTC